This T cell receptor (beta chain) emerged from a study of blood T cell repertoires in COVID-19. In the study overall: Samples came from the United States, Italy and Spain, spanning acute and convalescent COVID-19.

Repertoires were generated with immunoSEQ multiplex PCR, while TCRdb's copy carries only in-frame clones and drops some. The sample has under 250,000 clones, around four fifths seen once. V shed 1 base and J shed 2 bases, with 9 bases lying between them. The CDR3 contains 15 residues. Germline lookup yields CDR1 MGHRA and CDR2 YSYEKL. This receptor was obtained from a man in his forties with active or convalescent COVID-19. The chain links TRBV4-1 to TRBJ2-1, with TRBD1 as a possible D gene (5 bases). Source material: peripheral blood. The CDR3 DNA reads as TGCGCCAGCAGCCAAGGACAGATAGCCTACAATGAGCAGTTCTTC. Amino acids: CASSQGQIAYNEQFF.